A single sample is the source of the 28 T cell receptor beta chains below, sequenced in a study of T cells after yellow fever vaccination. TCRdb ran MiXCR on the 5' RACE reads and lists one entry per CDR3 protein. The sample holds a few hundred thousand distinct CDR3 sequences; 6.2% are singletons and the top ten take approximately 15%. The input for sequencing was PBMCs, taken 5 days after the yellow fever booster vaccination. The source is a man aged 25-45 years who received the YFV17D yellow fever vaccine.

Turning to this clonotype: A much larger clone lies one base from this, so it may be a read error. This CDR3 is CCARDTGRGGNSPLHF. The CDR3 region has the DNA TGCTGTGCTAGAGACACCGGCAGGGGCGGAAATTCACCCCTCCACTTT. The chain links TRBV20-1 to TRBJ1-6; weak D call: TRBD1 (6 bases). The length of the CDR3 is 16 residues. Germline CDR1 and CDR2: DFQATT and SNEGSKA (reference sequence).

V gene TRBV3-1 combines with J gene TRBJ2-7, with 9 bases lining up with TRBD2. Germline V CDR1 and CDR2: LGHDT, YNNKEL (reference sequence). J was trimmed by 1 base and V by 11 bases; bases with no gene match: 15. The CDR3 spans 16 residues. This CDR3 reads CACRGDFSGSSYEQYF. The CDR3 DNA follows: TGTGCCTGCCGGGGGGACTTTAGCGGGAGTTCCTACGAGCAGTACTTC.

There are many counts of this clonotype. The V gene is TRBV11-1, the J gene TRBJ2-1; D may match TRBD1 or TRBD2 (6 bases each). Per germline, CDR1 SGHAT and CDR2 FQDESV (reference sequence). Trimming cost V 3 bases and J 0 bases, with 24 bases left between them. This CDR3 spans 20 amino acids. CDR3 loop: CASSFVMSGGGVGSYNEQFF. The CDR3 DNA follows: TGTGCCAGCAGCTTCGTTATGAGCGGAGGGGGAGTGGGCTCCTACAATGAGCAGTTCTTC.

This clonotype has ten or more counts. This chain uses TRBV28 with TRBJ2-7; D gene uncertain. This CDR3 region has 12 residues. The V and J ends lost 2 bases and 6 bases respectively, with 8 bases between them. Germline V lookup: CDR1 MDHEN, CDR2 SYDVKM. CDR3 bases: TGTGCCAGCAGTTTAAATGTGTTCGAGCAGTACTTC. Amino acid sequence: CASSLNVFEQYF.

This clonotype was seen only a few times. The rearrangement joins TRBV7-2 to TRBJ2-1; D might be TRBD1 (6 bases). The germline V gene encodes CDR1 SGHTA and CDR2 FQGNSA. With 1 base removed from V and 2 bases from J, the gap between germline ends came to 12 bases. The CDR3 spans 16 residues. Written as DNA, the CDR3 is TGTGCCAGCAGCTTAGACAGGGCGGGCGCCTACAATGAGCAGTTCTTC. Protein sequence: CASSLDRAGAYNEQFF.

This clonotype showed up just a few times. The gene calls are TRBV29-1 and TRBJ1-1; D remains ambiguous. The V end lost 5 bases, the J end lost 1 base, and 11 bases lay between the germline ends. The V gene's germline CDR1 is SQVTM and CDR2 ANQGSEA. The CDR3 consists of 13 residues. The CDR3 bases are TGCAGCGTTAACCTGATGACGAACACTGAAGCTTTCTTT. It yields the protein CSVNLMTNTEAFF.

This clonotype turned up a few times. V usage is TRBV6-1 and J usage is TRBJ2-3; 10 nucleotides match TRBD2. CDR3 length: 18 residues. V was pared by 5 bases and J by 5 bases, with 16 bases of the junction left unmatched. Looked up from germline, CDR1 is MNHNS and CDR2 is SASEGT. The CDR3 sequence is CASSPITSGTSVEDTQYF. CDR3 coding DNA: TGTGCCAGCAGTCCCATTACCTCCGGGACTAGCGTCGAAGATACGCAGTATTTT.

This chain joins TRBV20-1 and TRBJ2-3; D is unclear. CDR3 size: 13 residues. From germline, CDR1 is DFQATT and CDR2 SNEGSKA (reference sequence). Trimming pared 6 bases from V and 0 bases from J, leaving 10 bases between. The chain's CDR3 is CSAVVGSTDTQYF. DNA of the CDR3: TGCAGTGCAGTGGTCGGGAGCACAGATACGCAGTATTTT.

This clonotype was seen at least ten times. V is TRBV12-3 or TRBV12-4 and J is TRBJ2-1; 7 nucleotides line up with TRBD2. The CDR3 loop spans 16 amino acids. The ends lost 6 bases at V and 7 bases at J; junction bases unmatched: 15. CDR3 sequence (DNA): TGTGCCAGCAGAACGACCCGCGGGGGAGCAATGAATGAGCAGTTCTTC. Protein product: CASRTTRGGAMNEQFF.

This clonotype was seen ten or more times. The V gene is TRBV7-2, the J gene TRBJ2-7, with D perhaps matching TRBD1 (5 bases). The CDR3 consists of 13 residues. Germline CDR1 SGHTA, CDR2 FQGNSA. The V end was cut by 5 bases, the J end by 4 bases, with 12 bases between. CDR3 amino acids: CASSQNAGYEQYF. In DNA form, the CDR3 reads TGTGCCAGCAGCCAAAATGCAGGGTACGAGCAGTACTTC. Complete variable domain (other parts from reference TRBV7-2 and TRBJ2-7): GAGVSQSPSNKVTEKGKDVELRCDPISGHTALYWYRQSLGQGLEFLIYFQGNSAPDKSGLPSDRFSAERTGGSVSTLTIQRTQQEDSAVYLCASSQNAGYEQYFGPGTRLTVT.

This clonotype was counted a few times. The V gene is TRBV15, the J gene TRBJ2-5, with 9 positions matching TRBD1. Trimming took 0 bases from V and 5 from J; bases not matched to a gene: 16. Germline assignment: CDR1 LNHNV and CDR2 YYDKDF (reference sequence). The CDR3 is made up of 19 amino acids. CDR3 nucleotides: TGTGCCACCAGCAGAGACCGGGAATCCGGGACAGGGTTTAGGGAGACCCAGTACTTC. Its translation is CATSRDRESGTGFRETQYF.

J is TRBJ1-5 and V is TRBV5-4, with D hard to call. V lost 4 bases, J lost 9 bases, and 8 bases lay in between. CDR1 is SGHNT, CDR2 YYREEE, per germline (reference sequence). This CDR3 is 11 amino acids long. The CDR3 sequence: CASSPKWPQHF. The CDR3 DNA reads TGTGCCAGCAGCCCTAAGTGGCCCCAGCATTTT.

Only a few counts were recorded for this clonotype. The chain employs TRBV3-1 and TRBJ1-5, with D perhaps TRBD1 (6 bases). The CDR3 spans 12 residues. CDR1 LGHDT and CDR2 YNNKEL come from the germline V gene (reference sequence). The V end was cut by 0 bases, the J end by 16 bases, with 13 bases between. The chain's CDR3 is CASSQDSWGLHF. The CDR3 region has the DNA TGTGCCAGCAGCCAAGATAGCTGGGGGCTACATTTT. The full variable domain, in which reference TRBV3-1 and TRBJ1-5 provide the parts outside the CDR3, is DTAVSQTPKYLVTQMGNDKSIKCEQNLGHDTMYWYKQDSKKFLKIMFSYNNKELIINETVPNRFSPKSPDKAHLNLHINSLELGDSAVYFCASSQDSWGLHFGDGTRLSIL.

Written as DNA, the CDR3 is TGCGCCAGCAGCTTGGAGGGAGGGCCAGGGGAATTCTTC. Amino acids: CASSLEGGPGEFF. The rearrangement joins TRBV5-1 to TRBJ2-1; TRBD2 is a possible D gene (7 bases). CDR1 is SGHRS and CDR2 is YFSETQ in the germline V gene. Deletions cut 0 bases from V and 16 bases from J, with 17 bases between. There are 13 residues in the CDR3.

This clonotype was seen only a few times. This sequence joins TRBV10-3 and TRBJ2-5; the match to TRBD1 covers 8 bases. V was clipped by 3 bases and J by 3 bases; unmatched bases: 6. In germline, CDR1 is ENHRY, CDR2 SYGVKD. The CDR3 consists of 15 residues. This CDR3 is CAISEPDRAKETQYF. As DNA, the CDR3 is TGTGCCATCAGTGAACCGGACAGGGCCAAAGAGACCCAGTACTTC.

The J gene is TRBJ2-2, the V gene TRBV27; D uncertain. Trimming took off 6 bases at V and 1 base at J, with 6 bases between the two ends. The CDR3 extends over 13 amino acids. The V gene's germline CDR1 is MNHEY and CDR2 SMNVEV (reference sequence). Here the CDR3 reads CASRNRNTGELFF. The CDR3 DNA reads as TGTGCCAGCAGAAACAGGAACACCGGGGAGCTGTTTTTT.

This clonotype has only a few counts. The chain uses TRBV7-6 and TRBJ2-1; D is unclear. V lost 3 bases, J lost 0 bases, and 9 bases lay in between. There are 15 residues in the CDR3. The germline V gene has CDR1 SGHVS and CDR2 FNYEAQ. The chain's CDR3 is CASSLKESSYNEQFF. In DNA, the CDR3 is TGTGCCAGCAGCTTGAAGGAGAGCTCCTACAATGAGCAGTTCTTC.

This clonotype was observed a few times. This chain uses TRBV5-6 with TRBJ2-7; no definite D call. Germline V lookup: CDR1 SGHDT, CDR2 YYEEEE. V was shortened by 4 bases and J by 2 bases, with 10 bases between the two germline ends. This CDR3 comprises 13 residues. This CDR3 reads CASSPWPAYEQYF. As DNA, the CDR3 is TGTGCCAGCAGCCCCTGGCCGGCCTACGAGCAGTACTTC.

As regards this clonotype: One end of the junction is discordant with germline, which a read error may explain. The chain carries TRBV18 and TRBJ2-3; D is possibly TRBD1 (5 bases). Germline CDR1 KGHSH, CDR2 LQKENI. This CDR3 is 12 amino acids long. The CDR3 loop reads CASSPSTDTEYF. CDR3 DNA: TGTGCCAGCTCACCCTCGACAGATACGGAGTATTTT.

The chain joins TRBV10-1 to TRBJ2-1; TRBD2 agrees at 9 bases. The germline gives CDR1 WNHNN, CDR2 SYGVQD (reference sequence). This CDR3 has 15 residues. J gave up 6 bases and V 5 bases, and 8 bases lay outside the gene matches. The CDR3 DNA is TGCGCCAGCAGTTCAAGTGGACTAGCGAGCAATGAGCAGTTCTTC. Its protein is CASSSSGLASNEQFF.

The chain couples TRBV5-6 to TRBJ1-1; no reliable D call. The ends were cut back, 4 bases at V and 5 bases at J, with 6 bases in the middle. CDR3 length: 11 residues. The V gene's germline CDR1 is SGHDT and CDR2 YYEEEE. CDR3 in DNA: TGTGCCAGCAGCAGCACGACTGAAGCTTTCTTT. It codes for CASSSTTEAFF. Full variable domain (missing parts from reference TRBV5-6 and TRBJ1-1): DAGVTQSPTHLIKTRGQQVTLRCSPKSGHDTVSWYQQALGQGPQFIFQYYEEEERQRGNFPDRFSGHQFPNYSSELNVNALLLGDSALYLCASSSTTEAFFGQGTRLTVV.

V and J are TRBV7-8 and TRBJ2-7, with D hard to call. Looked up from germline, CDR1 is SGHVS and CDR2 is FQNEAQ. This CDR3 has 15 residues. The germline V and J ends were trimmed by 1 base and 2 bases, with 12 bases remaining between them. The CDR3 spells CASSLDTTEAYEQYF. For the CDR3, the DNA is TGTGCCAGCAGCTTAGATACGACGGAAGCCTACGAGCAGTACTTC.

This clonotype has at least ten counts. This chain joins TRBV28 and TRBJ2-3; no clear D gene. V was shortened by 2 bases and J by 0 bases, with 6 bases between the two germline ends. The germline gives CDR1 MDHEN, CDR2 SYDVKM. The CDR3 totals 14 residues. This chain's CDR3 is CASSLVQSTDTQYF. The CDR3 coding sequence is TGTGCCAGCAGTTTAGTACAGAGCACAGATACGCAGTATTTT.

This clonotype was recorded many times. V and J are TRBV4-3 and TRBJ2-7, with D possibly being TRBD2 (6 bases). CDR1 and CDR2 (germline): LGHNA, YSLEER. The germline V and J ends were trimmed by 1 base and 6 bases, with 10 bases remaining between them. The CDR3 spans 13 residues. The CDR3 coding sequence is TGCGCCAGCAGCCAAGCGGGAGCAAGCGAGCAGTACTTC. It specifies CASSQAGASEQYF.

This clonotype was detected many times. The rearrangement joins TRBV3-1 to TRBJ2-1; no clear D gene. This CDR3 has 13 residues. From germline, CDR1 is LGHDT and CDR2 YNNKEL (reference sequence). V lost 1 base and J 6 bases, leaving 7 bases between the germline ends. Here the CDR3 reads CASSQAAVNEQFF. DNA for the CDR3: TGTGCCAGCAGCCAAGCGGCCGTCAATGAGCAGTTCTTC.

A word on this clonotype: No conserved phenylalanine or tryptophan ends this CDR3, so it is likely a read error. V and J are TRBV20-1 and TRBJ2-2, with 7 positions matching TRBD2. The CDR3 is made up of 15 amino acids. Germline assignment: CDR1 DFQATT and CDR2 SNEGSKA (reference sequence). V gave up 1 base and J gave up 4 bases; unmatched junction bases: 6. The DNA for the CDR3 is TGCAGTGCTAGAGGAGGGAGGGCCGGCACCGGGGAGCTGTTTTCT. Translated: CSARGGRAGTGELFS.

The CDR3 coding sequence is TGCAGCGTTCCCAGGGAAAGGAGCTCTGGGGCCAACGTCCTGACTTTC. Its protein is CSVPRERSSGANVLTF. The genes are TRBV29-1 and TRBJ2-6, with a possible D match to TRBD1 (5 bases). Germline CDR1 is SQVTM and CDR2 is ANQGSEA. V shed 5 bases and J shed 0 bases, with 14 bases lying between them. The CDR3 totals 16 residues.

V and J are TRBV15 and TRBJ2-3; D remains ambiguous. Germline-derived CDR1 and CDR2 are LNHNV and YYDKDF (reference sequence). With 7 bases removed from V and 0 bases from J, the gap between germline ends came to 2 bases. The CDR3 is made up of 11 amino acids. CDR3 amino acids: CATKSTDTQYF. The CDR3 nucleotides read TGTGCCACCAAAAGCACAGATACGCAGTATTTT.